The 3 T cell receptor beta chains below were found in one sample sequenced in a study of blood T cell repertoires in COVID-19. The protocol was immunoSEQ multiplex PCR, while the TCRdb copy is restricted to in-frame clones and leaves out a portion. The data hold approximately 270,000 clones, with 80% to 90% observed a single time. The sequencing input was PBMCs or T cells enriched from blood (not recorded which). The receptors shown here come from a woman aged 45 to 65 who had recovered from COVID-19.

The chain uses TRBV7-8 and TRBJ1-1, with a possible D match to TRBD1 (5 bases). Germline assignment: CDR1 SGHVS and CDR2 FQNEAQ. The CDR3 runs to 14 residues. Trimming cost V 5 bases and J 2 bases, with 12 bases left between them. The CDR3, as DNA: TGTGCCAGCAGCGCCGGACACTCAAACACTGAAGCTTTCTTT. This gives the protein CASSAGHSNTEAFF.

The genes are TRBV5-4 and TRBJ2-5, with D possibly being TRBD1 (5 bases). In germline, CDR1 is SGHNT, CDR2 YYREEE (reference sequence). The CDR3 has 16 residues. Trimming pared 0 bases from V and 2 bases from J, leaving 14 bases between. The CDR3 spells CASSLGALGQQETQYF. The CDR3 DNA is TGTGCCAGCAGCTTGGGAGCCCTGGGGCAGCAAGAGACCCAGTACTTC. The variable domain in full, with the rest retrieved from reference TRBV5-4 and TRBJ2-5, is ETGVTQSPTHLIKTRGQQVTLRCSSQSGHNTVSWYQQALGQGPQFIFQYYREEENGRGNFPPRFSGLQFPNYSSELNVNALELDDSALYLCASSLGALGQQETQYFGPGTRLLVL.

In this sample, this clone turned up once. DNA of the CDR3: TGCGCCAGCAGCTTGCGGCCGGGGGGGACGGAGACCCAGTACTTC. This gives the protein CASSLRPGGTETQYF. This sequence joins TRBV5-1 and TRBJ2-5; 8 bases line up with TRBD2. V dropped 1 base and J dropped 5; count of bases not matched to a gene: 7. The CDR3 is 15 amino acids. Germline V gives CDR1 SGHRS, CDR2 YFSETQ.